A single sample is the source of the 27 T cell receptor beta chains below, sequenced in a study of blood T cell repertoires in COVID-19 (dated by TCRdb to the early 2020s). The library was generated by the immunoSEQ multiplex PCR assay. In its TCRdb copy, this immuneACCESS table keeps in-frame sequences only and misses some clones. Where compared with another copy, unresolved V genes explain less than half of these, and the others have no known cause. For this sample the table gives 300,000 to 450,000 clones, of which roughly 91% were detected only once. More than 1% of the sample is taken by the ten largest. The sequencing input was PBMCs or T cells enriched from blood (not recorded which). These receptors were obtained from a woman aged 18-30 years who had recovered from COVID-19.

Turning to this clone: This sample includes further DNA sequences coding for the same CDR3. J is TRBJ1-5 and V is TRBV27; D ambiguous. V shed 4 bases and J shed 0 bases, with 4 bases lying between them. The CDR3 is made up of 13 amino acids. Germline V gene data show CDR1 as MNHEY and CDR2 as SMNVEV (reference sequence). For the CDR3, the DNA is TGTGCCAGCAGTTCGTATAGCAATCAGCCCCAGCATTTT. This codes for CASSSYSNQPQHF.

This sequence joins TRBV7-8 and TRBJ2-7; tentatively, D is TRBD2 (7 bases). In germline, CDR1 is SGHVS, CDR2 FQNEAQ. The CDR3 has 16 residues. Trimming pared 4 bases from V and 3 bases from J, leaving 19 bases between. The CDR3 loop reads CASSSPPGGSGYEQYF. CDR3 nucleotide sequence: TGTGCCAGCAGCTCTCCACCGGGGGGCAGTGGCTACGAGCAGTACTTC.

This chain uses TRBV5-4 with TRBJ2-4; weak D call: TRBD2 (5 bases). The germline gives CDR1 SGHNT, CDR2 YYREEE (reference sequence). V was pared by 7 bases and J by 4 bases, with 15 bases between. The CDR3 spans 14 residues. The CDR3 loop reads CASSHLGEKNIQYF. CDR3 coding DNA: TGTGCCAGCTCCCATCTCGGGGAGAAAAACATTCAGTACTTC.

The chain uses TRBV2 and TRBJ1-6, with a possible D match to TRBD1 (5 bases). Trimming took off 7 bases at V and 10 bases at J, with 14 bases between the two ends. Per the germline V gene, CDR1 is SNHLY and CDR2 is FYNNEI. The CDR3 totals 13 residues. The CDR3 spells CASIAREVSPLHF. The CDR3 DNA is TGTGCCAGCATAGCCAGGGAAGTGTCACCCCTCCACTTT.

This clone came up a few times. J is TRBJ1-3 and V is TRBV19; D gene uncertain. Trimming removed 7 bases from V and 1 base from J, with 11 bases in between. CDR3 length: 14 amino acids. Germline V gene lookup returns CDR1 LNHDA and CDR2 SQIVND (reference sequence). CDR3 bases: TGTGCCAGTACCGAGGTTGCTTCTGGAAACACCATATATTTT. It yields the protein CASTEVASGNTIYF.

The chain uses TRBV27 and TRBJ1-1, with D tentatively TRBD1 (6 bases). The V end lost 7 bases, the J end lost 5 bases, and 17 bases lay between the germline ends. The CDR3 consists of 14 residues. Germline CDR1 and CDR2: MNHEY and SMNVEV (reference sequence). The CDR3 nucleotides are TGTGCCAGCACGAACAGGGTGGGTGAGACTGAAGCTTTCTTT. Amino acid sequence: CASTNRVGETEAFF.

The chain employs TRBV12-2 and TRBJ2-5; the table names TRBD1, a call not compared with the DNA. TRBV12-2 is labeled a pseudogene. This CDR3 contains 14 residues. The CDR3 is CASRLGGREETQYF. The CDR3 DNA reads TGTGCAAGTCGCCTAGGGGGGCGCGAAGAGACCCAGTACTTC.

The genes are TRBV4-3 and TRBJ1-4; D uncertain. The CDR3 is 15 residues long. Germline V gene data show CDR1 as LGHNA and CDR2 as YSLEER. Trimming cost V 0 bases and J 2 bases, with 7 bases left between them. DNA of the CDR3: TGCGCCAGCAGCCAAGAAACGGGGACTAATGAAAAACTGTTTTTT. Translating gives CASSQETGTNEKLFF.

The sample holds one count of this clone. The CDR3 sequence is CSVENRALYTEAFF. The CDR3 DNA reads TGCAGCGTTGAAAACAGGGCCCTCTACACTGAAGCTTTCTTT. The rearrangement links TRBV29-1 to TRBJ1-1, with D possibly TRBD1 on 6 matching bases. This CDR3 has 14 residues. Germline CDR1 and CDR2: SQVTM and ANQGSEA. The germline V and J ends were trimmed by 2 bases and 3 bases, with 13 bases remaining between them.

The V call is TRBV6-6, the J call TRBJ2-2; possibly TRBD1 for D (6 bases). Germline assignment: CDR1 MNHNY and CDR2 SVGAGI (reference sequence). Trimming took 2 bases from V and 6 from J, leaving 10 bases between them. This CDR3 comprises 14 residues. This CDR3 is CASSYGAGAGELFF. The DNA of the CDR3 is TGTGCCAGCAGTTACGGGGCAGGGGCCGGGGAGCTGTTTTTT.

The V and J genes are TRBV24-1 and TRBJ2-1; 7 nucleotides line up with TRBD1. V was clipped by 4 bases and J by 1 base; unmatched bases: 3. This CDR3 region has 15 residues. From germline, CDR1 is KGHDR and CDR2 SFDVKD. The chain's CDR3 is CATSDHRGSYNEQFF. In DNA, the CDR3 is TGTGCCACCAGTGACCACAGGGGTTCCTACAATGAGCAGTTCTTC.

This chain links TRBV28 with TRBJ1-5, with D possibly matching TRBD1 (6 bases). V lost 3 bases and J lost 2, with 11 bases in between. The CDR3 has 15 residues. From germline, CDR1 is MDHEN and CDR2 SYDVKM. The CDR3 DNA sequence: TGTGCCAGCAGTTTCCTACAGGGAGGCAATCAGCCCCAGCATTTT. As protein: CASSFLQGGNQPQHF.

The gene calls are TRBV5-4 and TRBJ2-7; 10 nucleotides align to TRBD1. V shed 0 bases and J 5 bases; nucleotides not matched to a gene: 11. This CDR3 has 17 amino acids. CDR1 is SGHNT and CDR2 is YYREEE in the germline V gene (reference sequence). The CDR3 DNA follows: TGTGCCAGCAGCTTGGGCCTCGGGACAGGGGTAAGCCACGAGCAGTACTTC. Translating it yields CASSLGLGTGVSHEQYF. The complete variable domain, with remaining parts taken from reference TRBV5-4 and TRBJ2-7, reads ETGVTQSPTHLIKTRGQQVTLRCSSQSGHNTVSWYQQALGQGPQFIFQYYREEENGRGNFPPRFSGLQFPNYSSELNVNALELDDSALYLCASSLGLGTGVSHEQYFGPGTRLTVT.

J is TRBJ2-1 and V is TRBV3-1 (or the pseudogene TRBV3-2), with 8 bases fitting TRBD2. With V trimmed by 8 bases and J by 4 bases, 1 base remained unmatched. This CDR3 region has 12 residues. From germline, CDR1 is LGHDT and CDR2 YNNKEL (reference sequence). The CDR3 protein is CASSGGYNEQFF. The CDR3 DNA is TGTGCCAGCTCGGGGGGGTACAATGAGCAGTTCTTC.

The chain recombines TRBV5-5 with TRBJ1-1; D is unclear. With 0 bases removed from V and 5 bases from J, the gap between germline ends came to 11 bases. The CDR3 runs to 14 residues. The germline gives CDR1 SGHKS, CDR2 YYEKEE (reference sequence). In DNA form, the CDR3 reads TGTGCCAGCAGCTTGGATAGAGGAAGGACTGAAGCTTTCTTT. Translated, it gives CASSLDRGRTEAFF.

The chain uses TRBV5-1 and TRBJ1-2, with D hard to call. The CDR3 covers 12 residues. V gave up 5 bases and J gave up 6 bases, with 11 bases separating them. From germline, CDR1 is SGHRS and CDR2 YFSETQ. CDR3 in DNA: TGCGCCAGCAGAGCTGGTCGAGATGGCTACACCTTC. It codes for CASRAGRDGYTF.

CDR3 DNA: TGTGCCAGCAGCCAATTTCTGAGGGGCAATCAGCCCCAGCATTTT. Amino acids: CASSQFLRGNQPQHF. The V call is TRBV16, the J call TRBJ1-5; no definite D call. With 1 base removed from V and 2 bases from J, the gap between germline ends came to 9 bases. The CDR3 runs 15 residues. Germline assignment: CDR1 KGHSY and CDR2 FQNENV.

The genes are TRBV30 and TRBJ1-4, with D tentatively TRBD1 (6 bases). V shed 8 bases and J shed 5 bases, with 18 bases lying between them. The CDR3 covers 14 residues. The V gene's germline CDR1 is GTSNPN and CDR2 SVGIG (reference sequence). DNA of the CDR3: TGTGCCAGCAACCAGGGGAAAGGGAATGAAAAACTGTTTTTT. It is translated as CASNQGKGNEKLFF.

The V call is TRBV2, the J call TRBJ1-5; 9 bases are a match to TRBD1. The ends lost 7 bases at V and 5 bases at J; junction bases unmatched: 6. The CDR3 consists of 14 residues. Germline loops: CDR1 SNHLY, CDR2 FYNNEI. The DNA for the CDR3 is TGTGCCAGCATCGTGGACAGGGGTCATCAGCCCCAGCATTTT. Its translation is CASIVDRGHQPQHF.

The rearrangement joins TRBV2 to TRBJ2-7, with a tentative D call TRBD1 (5 bases). The CDR3 spans 13 residues. The germline gives CDR1 SNHLY, CDR2 FYNNEI. V gave up 5 bases and J gave up 3 bases, with 11 bases separating them. CDR3 sequence (DNA): TGTGCCAGCAGTTCAGGGAAAAGCTACGAGCAGTACTTC. Translation gives CASSSGKSYEQYF. The whole variable domain, remainder taken from reference TRBV2 and TRBJ2-7, is EPEVTQTPSHQVTQMGQEVILRCVPISNHLYFYWYRQILGQKVEFLVSFYNNEISEKSEIFDDQFSVERPDGSNFTLKIRSTKLEDSAMYFCASSSGKSYEQYFGPGTRLTVT.

This clone was counted between two and nine times. This chain links TRBV5-5 with TRBJ1-1; 7 nucleotides align to TRBD1. Germline V CDR1 and CDR2: SGHKS, YYEKEE (reference sequence). J lost 1 base, V lost 4 bases, and 7 bases had no gene match. This CDR3 contains 15 residues. CDR3 in DNA: TGTGCCAGCAGCGCCTTCGGGACAGCGAACACTGAAGCTTTCTTT. It translates to CASSAFGTANTEAFF.

The rearrangement links TRBV19 to TRBJ1-6; 10 bases match TRBD1. Germline trimming cut 6 bases from V and 0 bases from J; bases unmatched to any gene: 8. This CDR3 contains 18 residues. The germline CDR1 and CDR2 sequences are LNHDA and SQIVND (reference sequence). The CDR3 loop is CASRGQGNPGSYNSPLHF. The CDR3 coding sequence is TGTGCCAGTAGGGGACAGGGGAATCCCGGCTCCTATAATTCACCCCTCCACTTT.

The chain has TRBV19 and TRBJ1-5; TRBD1 agrees at 10 bases. Losses at the gene ends were 5 bases for V and 6 bases for J; bases not matched to a gene: 13. The CDR3 covers 17 residues. Germline CDR1 LNHDA, CDR2 SQIVND (reference sequence). CDR3 in amino acids: CASSVRTRDRGSQPQHF. The CDR3 DNA sequence: TGTGCCAGTAGTGTAAGGACCCGGGACAGGGGATCTCAGCCCCAGCATTTT.

This chain connects TRBV3-1 (or the pseudogene TRBV3-2) to TRBJ2-7; D gene unclear. CDR1 is LGHDT and CDR2 is YNNKEL in the germline V gene (reference sequence). V lost 0 bases and J 4 bases, leaving 7 bases between the germline ends. The CDR3 loop spans 13 amino acids. The CDR3 DNA sequence: TGTGCCAGCAGCCAAGATCTATCTTACGAGCAGTACTTC. This gives the protein CASSQDLSYEQYF.

The J gene is TRBJ1-2, the V gene TRBV28; D is possibly TRBD1 (5 bases). V lost 3 bases to trimming and J lost 9 bases, with 17 bases between them. Germline lookup yields CDR1 MDHEN and CDR2 SYDVKM. The CDR3 runs 14 residues. The CDR3 spells CASSFRVGGRSYTF. As DNA, the CDR3 is TGTGCCAGCAGTTTTCGGGTCGGGGGACGGAGCTACACCTTC.

This sequence joins TRBV15 and TRBJ2-3, with 8 bases aligning to TRBD2. The CDR3 contains 13 residues. The germline gives CDR1 LNHNV, CDR2 YYDKDF (reference sequence). J lost 14 bases, V lost 0 bases, and 7 bases had no gene match. This CDR3 reads CATSREGLGSPYF. In DNA form, the CDR3 reads TGTGCCACCAGCAGAGAGGGACTAGGAAGTCCGTATTTT.

This clone was recorded a few times. The chain carries TRBV7-9 and TRBJ1-1; tentative D call: TRBD1 (6 bases). Germline V gene data show CDR1 as SEHNR and CDR2 as FQNEAQ (reference sequence). With 5 bases removed from V and 1 base from J, the gap between germline ends came to 11 bases. The CDR3 is made up of 14 amino acids. CDR3 loop: CASSEQGPNTEAFF. The CDR3 nucleotides read TGTGCCAGCAGCGAACAGGGCCCGAACACTGAAGCTTTCTTT.